Sequencing of this TCR beta chain was carried out in a study of blood T cell repertoires in COVID-19. The table came from immunoSEQ multiplex PCR; TCRdb's copy has only in-frame clones and leaves some out. This table has 470,000 or so clones, approximately 85% appearing once. The CDR3 is 14 residues long. Germline V CDR1 and CDR2: MDHEN, SYDVKM. J lost 10 bases, V lost 2 bases, and 9 bases had no gene match. Material: peripheral blood. This rearrangement joins TRBV28 to TRBJ1-1; 8 nucleotides agree with TRBD1. The TCR comes from a human donor in a cohort sampled during active COVID-19. CDR3 sequence: CASSLPDRGGVAFF. In DNA, the CDR3 is TGTGCCAGCAGTTTACCCGACAGGGGAGGTGTAGCTTTCTTT.